This T cell receptor (beta chain) was obtained from a study of blood T cell repertoires in COVID-19. On the study more broadly: PBMCs, B-cell-depleted T cells, or T cells provided the cDNA or gDNA that made up the material.

Germline V gives CDR1 SGHNT, CDR2 YENEEA. V lost 4 bases and J lost 0, with 16 bases in between. The CDR3 sequence is 17 residues long. Enrolled during active infection, Seattle patients were then followed longitudinally. How the authors handled the data: By means of reference gene primer amplification, nucleated cell counts were estimated. The method was immunoSEQ multiplex PCR; TCRdb's version includes in-frame clones alone and lacks a portion of them. That table gives V, J and clone size, and the DNA gave D and trimming. The sample has tens of thousands of clones, 65% to 80% seen once. What was sequenced was peripheral blood. This sequence joins TRBV11-3 and TRBJ2-4, with D uncertain. The sequence was obtained from a man under 40 with COVID-19, enrolled during active disease. Here the CDR3 reads CASSSRVPPLAKNIQYF. In DNA form, the CDR3 reads TGTGCCAGCAGCTCACGAGTGCCACCACTAGCCAAAAACATTCAGTACTTC.